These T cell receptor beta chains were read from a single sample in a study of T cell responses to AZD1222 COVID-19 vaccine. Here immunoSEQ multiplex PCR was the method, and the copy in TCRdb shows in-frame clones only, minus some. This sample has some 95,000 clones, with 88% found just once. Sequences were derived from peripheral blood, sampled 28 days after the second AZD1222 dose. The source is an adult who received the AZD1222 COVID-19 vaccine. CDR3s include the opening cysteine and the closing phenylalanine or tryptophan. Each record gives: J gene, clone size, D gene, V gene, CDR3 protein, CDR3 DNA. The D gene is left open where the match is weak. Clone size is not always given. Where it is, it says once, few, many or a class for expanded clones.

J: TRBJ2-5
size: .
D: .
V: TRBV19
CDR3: CASSMGRDGETQYF
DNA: TGTGCCAGTAGTATGGGGCGGGACGGGGAGACCCAGTACTTC

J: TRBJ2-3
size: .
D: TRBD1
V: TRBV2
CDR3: CASSGQGFLTDTQYF
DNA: TGTGCCAGCAGTGGACAGGGTTTCCTTACAGATACGCAGTATTTT

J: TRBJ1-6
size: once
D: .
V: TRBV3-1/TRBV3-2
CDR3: CASSPSEGRNNSPLHF
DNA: TGTGCCAGCAGCCCTAGCGAGGGACGAAATAATTCACCCCTCCACTTT

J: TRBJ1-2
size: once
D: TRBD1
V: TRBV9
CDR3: CASSGSRDSVYGYTF
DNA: TGTGCCAGCAGCGGCTCCCGGGACAGCGTCTATGGCTACACCTTC

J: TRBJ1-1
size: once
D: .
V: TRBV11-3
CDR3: CASSLSPNTEAFF
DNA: TGTGCCAGCAGCTTAAGCCCGAACACTGAAGCTTTCTTT

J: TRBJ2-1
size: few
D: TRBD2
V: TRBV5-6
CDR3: CASSLLTSGGYNEQFF
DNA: TGTGCCAGCAGCCTATTGACTAGCGGGGGGTACAATGAGCAGTTCTTC

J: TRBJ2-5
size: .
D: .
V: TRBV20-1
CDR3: CSLRGEETQYF
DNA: TGCAGCCTCAGGGGTGAAGAGACCCAGTACTTC

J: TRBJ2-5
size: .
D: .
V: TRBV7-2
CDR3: CASSADLISETQYF
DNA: TGTGCCAGCAGCGCCGACCTGATTTCAGAGACCCAGTACTTC

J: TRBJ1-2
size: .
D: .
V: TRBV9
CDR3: CASSAYGIDENGYTF
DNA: TGTGCCAGCAGCGCTTACGGGATCGATGAGAATGGCTACACCTTC

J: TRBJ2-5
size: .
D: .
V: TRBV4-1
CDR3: CASSQVGWGQETQYF
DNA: TGCGCCAGCAGCCAAGTCGGCTGGGGGCAAGAGACCCAGTACTTC

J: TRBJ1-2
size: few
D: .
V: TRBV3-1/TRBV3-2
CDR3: CASTQVGSIGYTF
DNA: TGTGCCAGCACCCAAGTCGGATCCATCGGCTACACCTTC

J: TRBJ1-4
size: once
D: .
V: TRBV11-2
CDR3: CASSFRGALEEKLFF
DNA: TGTGCCAGCAGCTTTAGGGGGGCCCTAGAGGAAAAACTGTTTTTT

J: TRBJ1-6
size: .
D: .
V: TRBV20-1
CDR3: CSASSSMGRGYYNSPLHF
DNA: TGCAGTGCTAGTTCCTCGATGGGCAGGGGTTACTATAATTCACCCCTCCACTTT

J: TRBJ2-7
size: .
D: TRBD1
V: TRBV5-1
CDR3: CASAVGQGTGKYEQYF
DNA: TGCGCCAGCGCTGTCGGTCAGGGGACAGGGAAGTACGAGCAGTACTTC

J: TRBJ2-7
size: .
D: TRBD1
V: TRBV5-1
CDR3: CASSLGTGTGGYEQYF
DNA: TGCGCCAGCAGCTTGGGGACCGGGACAGGGGGGTACGAGCAGTACTTC

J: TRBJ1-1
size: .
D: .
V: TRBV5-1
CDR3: CASGEGSVNTEAFF
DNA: TGCGCCAGCGGAGAGGGGTCGGTGAACACTGAAGCTTTCTTT

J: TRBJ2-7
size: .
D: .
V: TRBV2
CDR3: CASSEATGPYYEQYF
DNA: TGTGCCAGCAGTGAGGCGACAGGACCATACTACGAGCAGTACTTC

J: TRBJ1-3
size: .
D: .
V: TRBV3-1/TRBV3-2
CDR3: CASSPIQGYGNTIYF
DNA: TGTGCCAGCAGCCCTATACAGGGCTATGGGAACACCATATATTTT

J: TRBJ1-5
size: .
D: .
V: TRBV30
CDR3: CAWSMGLDQPQHF
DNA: TGTGCCTGGAGTATGGGGCTGGATCAGCCCCAGCATTTT

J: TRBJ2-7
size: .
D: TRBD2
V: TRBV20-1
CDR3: CSASIRTSEQYF
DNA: TGCAGTGCTAGTATTCGGACTAGCGAGCAGTACTTC

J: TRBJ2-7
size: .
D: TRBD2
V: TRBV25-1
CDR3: CASSFSGTRTEQYF
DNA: TGTGCCAGCAGCTTTAGCGGGACACGGACCGAGCAGTACTTC

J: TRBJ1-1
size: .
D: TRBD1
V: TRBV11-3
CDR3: CASSLRTGATEAFF
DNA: TGTGCCAGCAGCTTGAGGACAGGGGCGACTGAAGCTTTCTTT

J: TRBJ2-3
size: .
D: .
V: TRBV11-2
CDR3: CASSLVGGTDTQYF
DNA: TGTGCCAGCAGCTTAGTAGGAGGCACAGATACGCAGTATTTT

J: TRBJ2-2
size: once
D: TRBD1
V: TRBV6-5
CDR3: CASTRDRGVAGELFF
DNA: TGTGCCAGCACCCGGGACAGGGGGGTCGCCGGGGAGCTGTTTTTT

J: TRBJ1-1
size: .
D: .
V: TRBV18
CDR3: CASSSSFAF
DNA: TGTGCCAGCTCATCCTCCTTCGCATTT

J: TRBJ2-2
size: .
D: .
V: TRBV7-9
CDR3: CASSPQGNTGELFF
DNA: TGTGCCAGCAGCCCCCAGGGGAACACCGGGGAGCTGTTTTTT

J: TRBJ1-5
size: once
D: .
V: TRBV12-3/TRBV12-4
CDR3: CASSLQSNQPQHF
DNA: TGTGCCAGCAGTTTGCAGAGTAATCAGCCCCAGCATTTT

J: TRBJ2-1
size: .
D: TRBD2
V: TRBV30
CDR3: CAWIVAGGLYNEQFF
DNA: TGTGCCTGGATCGTAGCGGGGGGGCTCTACAATGAGCAGTTCTTC

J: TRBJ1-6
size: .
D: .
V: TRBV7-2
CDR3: CASSSEGWYSPLHF
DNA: TGTGCCAGCAGCTCAGAAGGGTGGTACTCACCCCTCCACTTT

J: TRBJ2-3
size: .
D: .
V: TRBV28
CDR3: CASSLGQGGPTDTQYF
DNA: TGTGCCAGCAGTTTAGGCCAGGGGGGTCCGACAGATACGCAGTATTTT

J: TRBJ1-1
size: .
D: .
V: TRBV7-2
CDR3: CASSLTPTLGTEAFF
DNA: TGTGCCAGCAGCTTAACACCCACTCTTGGCACTGAAGCTTTCTTT

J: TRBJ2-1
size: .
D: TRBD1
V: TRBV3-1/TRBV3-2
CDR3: CASSQSQTGVLAEQFF
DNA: TGTGCCAGCAGCCAATCCCAGACAGGGGTCCTAGCGGAGCAGTTCTTC

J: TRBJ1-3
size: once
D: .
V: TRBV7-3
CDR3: CASSSSGNSGNTIYF
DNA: TGTGCCAGCAGCTCATCAGGGAACTCTGGAAACACCATATATTTT

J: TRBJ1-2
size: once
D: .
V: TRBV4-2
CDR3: CASSQDPQGGGYTF
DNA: TGTGCCAGCAGCCAAGACCCACAGGGAGGGGGCTACACCTTC

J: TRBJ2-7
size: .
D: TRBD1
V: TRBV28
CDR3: CASRGQGRRNEQYF
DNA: TGTGCCAGCAGGGGACAGGGGAGAAGAAACGAGCAGTACTTC

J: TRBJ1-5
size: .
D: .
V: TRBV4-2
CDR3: CASSQDLGARQPQHF
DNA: TGTGCCAGCAGCCAAGATTTGGGGGCCCGGCAGCCCCAGCATTTT

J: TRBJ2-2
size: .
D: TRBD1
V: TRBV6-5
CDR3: CASSMLQGVGGELFF
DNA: TGTGCCAGCTCAATGTTACAGGGGGTAGGCGGGGAGCTGTTTTTT

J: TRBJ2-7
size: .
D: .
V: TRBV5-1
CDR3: CASSRVTDEQYF
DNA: TGCGCCAGCAGCCGCGTTACCGACGAGCAGTACTTC

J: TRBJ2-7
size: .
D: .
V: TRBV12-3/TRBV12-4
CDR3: CASSQDYEQYF
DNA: TGTGCCAGCAGTCAGGACTACGAGCAGTACTTC

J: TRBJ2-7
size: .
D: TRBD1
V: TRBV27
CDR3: CASSVLAGQVSYEQYF
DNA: TGTGCCAGCAGCGTTCTAGCCGGACAGGTTTCCTACGAGCAGTACTTC

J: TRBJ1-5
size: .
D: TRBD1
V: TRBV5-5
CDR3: CASSVGQGDYSNQPQHF
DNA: TGTGCCAGCAGCGTGGGACAGGGGGACTATAGCAATCAGCCCCAGCATTTT

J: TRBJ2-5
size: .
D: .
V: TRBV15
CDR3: CATSRPAEPATQYF
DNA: TGTGCCACCAGCAGACCAGCGGAGCCCGCGACCCAGTACTTC

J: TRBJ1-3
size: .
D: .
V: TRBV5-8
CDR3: CASSLVGQPQTLDTIYF
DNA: TGTGCCAGCAGCTTGGTGGGTCAGCCTCAAACTTTGGACACCATATATTTT

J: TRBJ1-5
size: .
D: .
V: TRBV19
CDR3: CASREHLTQPQHF
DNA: TGTGCCAGTAGGGAACATCTAACGCAGCCCCAGCATTTT

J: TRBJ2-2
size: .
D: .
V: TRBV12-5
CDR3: CASGWTSSAGELFF
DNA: TGTGCTAGTGGTTGGACATCCAGTGCGGGGGAGCTGTTTTTT

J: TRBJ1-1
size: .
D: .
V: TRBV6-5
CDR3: CASITAGNTEAFF
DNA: TGTGCCAGCATTACGGCGGGGAACACTGAAGCTTTCTTT

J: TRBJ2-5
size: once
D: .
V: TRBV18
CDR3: CASSPVREQETQYF
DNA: TGTGCCAGCTCACCAGTCCGGGAACAAGAGACCCAGTACTTC

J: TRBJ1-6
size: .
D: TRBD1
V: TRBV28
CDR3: CASSFSVGQVMGSPLHF
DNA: TGTGCCAGCAGTTTTAGCGTAGGACAGGTGATGGGTTCACCCCTCCACTTT

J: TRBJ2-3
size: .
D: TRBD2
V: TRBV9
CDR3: CASSVGAGYTQYF
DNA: TGTGCCAGCAGCGTAGGAGCGGGGTATACGCAGTATTTT

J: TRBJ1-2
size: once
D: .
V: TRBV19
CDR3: CASSIEEGGRYGYTF
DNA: TGTGCCAGTAGTATAGAGGAGGGGGGGAGATATGGCTACACCTTC

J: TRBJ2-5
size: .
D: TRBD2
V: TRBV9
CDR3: CASSVPPSGSRETQYF
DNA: TGTGCCAGCAGCGTACCCCCCAGCGGGAGTCGAGAGACCCAGTACTTC